The following is a T cell receptor beta chain sequence with its context. The antigen remains undetermined. This sample was taken from a study of early T cells in non-severe SARS-CoV-2 infection. Looking at the study overall: The authors sequenced bulk RNA from unsorted whole blood, leaving chains unpaired. Whole-study results and caveats: The matching step, a VDJdb search, favored anti-spike CD8 responses and missed private and CD4 specificities.

Individual cDNA molecules carried attached unique molecular identifiers. TCRdb called the 5' RACE reads again in MiXCR, with one record for every CDR3 protein. The sample holds about 77,000 distinct CDR3 sequences, about 17% seen once. In germline, CDR1 is SGHRS, CDR2 YFSETQ. The CDR3 spans 15 residues. Trimming took off 0 bases at V and 5 bases at J, with 14 bases between the two ends. The TCR comes from an adult who was a healthcare worker with PCR-confirmed SARS-CoV-2 infection or an uninfected control (not recorded which). The chain employs TRBV5-1 and TRBJ1-1, with a possible D match to TRBD1 (5 bases). The sample consisted of whole blood. CDR3 amino acids: CASSLAPGRETEAFF. In DNA, the CDR3 is TGCGCCAGCAGCTTGGCCCCGGGCAGGGAAACTGAAGCTTTCTTT.